One sample yielded the 10 T cell receptor beta chains listed below, sequenced in a study of OX40 agonist ivuxolimab in advanced cancers. Here immunoSEQ multiplex PCR was the method, and the copy in TCRdb shows in-frame clones only, minus some. The repertoire holds approximately 46,000 clones, with 70% to 80% as singletons. The sequencing here drew on CD4+ or CD8+ T cells sorted from blood, taken in a trial of the OX40 agonist ivuxolimab. The origin of the receptors is an adult with an advanced solid tumor such as melanoma, head and neck, liver or kidney cancer.

The chain links TRBV9 to TRBJ2-3; perhaps TRBD2 as D (6 bases). V shed 4 bases and J shed 3 bases, with 21 bases lying between them. Germline V CDR1 and CDR2: SGDLS, YYNGEE. The CDR3 extends over 17 amino acids. CDR3 region: CASSLRWRAGGTDTQYF. The CDR3 DNA reads as TGTGCCAGCAGCCTCCGGTGGAGGGCTGGAGGAACAGATACGCAGTATTTT. Together with reference TRBV9 and TRBJ2-3, the CDR3 gives the full variable domain: DSGVTQTPKHLITATGQRVTLRCSPRSGDLSVYWYQQSLDQGLQFLIQYYNGEERAKGNILERFSAQQFPDLHSELNLSSLELGDSALYFCASSLRWRAGGTDTQYFGPGTRLTVL.

This clone was observed a few times. The chain is built from TRBV7-8 and TRBJ1-2; D gene unclear. Germline lookup yields CDR1 SGHVS and CDR2 FQNEAQ. Between the trimmed V and J ends, which lost 1 base and 5 bases, there was a span of 8 bases. This CDR3 has 13 residues. CDR3 sequence reads: CASSLGSSYGYTF. The DNA for the CDR3 is TGTGCCAGCAGCTTAGGATCGAGTTATGGCTACACCTTC.

The chain recombines TRBV29-1 with TRBJ1-4; TRBD1 might be the D (6 bases). Trimming took 6 bases from V and 11 from J, leaving 13 bases between them. The CDR3 spans 11 residues. Germline CDR1 and CDR2: SQVTM and ANQGSEA. CDR3 amino acids: CSVDLGGKLFF. The CDR3 DNA follows: TGCAGCGTAGATTTAGGGGGGAAACTGTTTTTT.

This clone occurred a few times. The rearrangement joins TRBV18 to TRBJ1-1; D perhaps matches TRBD1 (6 bases). The CDR3 contains 14 residues. Germline assignment: CDR1 KGHSH and CDR2 LQKENI. The V gene lost 4 bases and the J gene lost 5 bases, with 14 bases spanning the gap. The CDR3 coding sequence is TGTGCCAGCTCACAGGAAGGGGGAGGTACTGAAGCTTTCTTT. It codes for CASSQEGGGTEAFF.

The chain uses TRBV7-8 and TRBJ2-7, with D tentatively TRBD2 (5 bases). Trimming stripped 5 bases from V and 1 base from J, with 12 bases between. The germline V gene encodes CDR1 SGHVS and CDR2 FQNEAQ. This CDR3 has 14 amino acids. The CDR3 protein is CASSIGLGSYEQYF. DNA for the CDR3: TGTGCCAGCAGCATCGGACTGGGATCCTACGAGCAGTACTTC.

In regard to this clone: One end of the junction is discordant with germline, which a read error may explain. The chain has TRBV7-7 and TRBJ2-5, with D tentatively TRBD2 (6 bases). The CDR3 is 15 amino acids. Germline values: CDR1 SSHAT, CDR2 FNYEAQ (reference sequence). The DNA for the CDR3 is TGTGCTAGCAGCTTAGGGGTCCCCGGGGGAGAGACCCAGTACTTC. Its protein product is CASSLGVPGGETQYF.

The chain uses TRBV11-3 and TRBJ2-1, with D possibly TRBD1 on 6 matching bases. Germline CDR1 and CDR2: SGHNT and YENEEA. V shed 4 bases and J shed 1 base, with 11 bases lying between them. The CDR3 consists of 15 residues. The CDR3 bases are TGTGCCAGCAGCTCGTCCGGGACATCCTACAATGAGCAGTTCTTC. It codes for CASSSSGTSYNEQFF. Looking up the rest from reference TRBV11-3 and TRBJ2-1 gives the full variable domain: EAGVVQSPRYKIIEKKQPVAFWCNPISGHNTLYWYLQNLGQGPELLIRYENEEAVDDSQLPKDRFSAERLKGVDSTLKIQPAELGDSAVYLCASSSSGTSYNEQFFGPGTRLTVL.

The V call is TRBV5-1, the J call TRBJ1-2; D is possibly TRBD1 (5 bases). The CDR3 is 17 residues long. From germline, CDR1 is SGHRS and CDR2 YFSETQ. With 4 bases removed from V and 3 bases from J, the gap between germline ends came to 22 bases. CDR3 in amino acids: CASSVGRAGSSDYGYTF. The CDR3 DNA follows: TGCGCCAGCAGCGTCGGCAGGGCCGGGAGCAGTGACTATGGCTACACCTTC.

V and J are TRBV28 and TRBJ2-7; 13 bases fit TRBD2. Germline assignment: CDR1 MDHEN and CDR2 SYDVKM. There are 18 residues in the CDR3. After removal of 2 bases from V and 6 bases from J, the junction contained 13 bases not matched to a gene. The CDR3 sequence: CASSLLSRGLAGVSEQYF. CDR3 coding DNA: TGTGCCAGCAGTTTACTTTCTCGTGGACTAGCGGGAGTATCCGAGCAGTACTTC.

This CDR3 reads CASSYTGQGFNTIYF. DNA for the CDR3: TGCGCCAGCAGCTATACTGGACAGGGGTTCAACACCATATATTTT. The V gene is TRBV5-1, the J gene TRBJ1-3; TRBD1 matches 9 bases. J was trimmed by 7 bases and V by 3 bases; bases with no gene match: 8. This CDR3 contains 15 residues. Germline V gene sequence: CDR1 SGHRS, CDR2 YFSETQ.